Each of the 27 T cell receptor beta chains below was sequenced from the same sample in a study of cytomegalovirus exposure and HLA in healthy donors. Both 60 Vbeta primers and 13 Jbeta primers went into the PCR. Clones were sequenced by immunoSEQ multiplex PCR, and TCRdb holds only the in-frame ones, with some missing. The data contain about 180,000 clones, 70% to 85% of them seen just once; the ten biggest clones take up approximately 1.4%. Sequencing was performed on PBMCs. These receptors were obtained from a man aged 18 to 29 in good health and CMV-seronegative.

V and J are TRBV18 and TRBJ1-5; no firm D call. Germline loops: CDR1 KGHSH, CDR2 LQKENI. Trimming removed 3 bases at V and 7 bases at J, with 13 bases between. This CDR3 comprises 14 residues. In DNA form, the CDR3 reads TGTGCCAGCTCACCGCAAGGGAGGGAGCAGCCCCAGCATTTT. Translating gives CASSPQGREQPQHF.

The rearrangement joins TRBV5-1 to TRBJ2-2; 9 bases match TRBD1. This CDR3 region has 17 residues. The germline gives CDR1 SGHRS, CDR2 YFSETQ. J lost 5 bases, V lost 7 bases, and 15 bases had no gene match. CDR3 coding DNA: TGCGCCAGCCGGATCGACCCACAGGGGGCTGGAACCGGGGAGCTGTTTTTT. Translation gives CASRIDPQGAGTGELFF.

The genes are TRBV9 and TRBJ2-1; 13 bases line up with TRBD2. This CDR3 region has 19 residues. Trimming at V came to 1 base and at J to 3 bases, leaving 10 bases not matched to a gene. Germline CDR1 is SGDLS and CDR2 is YYNGEE. CDR3 sequence: CASSVFGTSGTANYNEQFF. The CDR3 DNA reads TGTGCCAGCAGCGTATTCGGGACTAGCGGGACCGCGAACTACAATGAGCAGTTCTTC.

This chain uses TRBV4-1 with TRBJ2-7, with a weak D call TRBD2 (6 bases). Germline V gene sequence: CDR1 MGHRA, CDR2 YSYEKL. This CDR3 contains 15 residues. V lost 0 bases and J lost 2, with 11 bases in between. CDR3 DNA: TGCGCCAGCAGCCAAGAGGGCGGGAACGCCTACGAGCAGTACTTC. It yields the protein CASSQEGGNAYEQYF.

This clone was found a few times. V gene TRBV7-2 combines with J gene TRBJ2-7; 9 bases map to TRBD2. V was clipped by 4 bases and J by 2 bases; unmatched bases: 6. Germline lookup yields CDR1 SGHTA and CDR2 FQGNSA. This CDR3 is 15 amino acids long. The CDR3 reads CASSSWTSVAYEQYF. The CDR3 region has the DNA TGTGCCAGCAGCTCCTGGACTAGCGTCGCCTACGAGCAGTACTTC.

The chain has TRBV4-2 and TRBJ2-5; 11 bases align to TRBD2. CDR3 length: 19 residues. Germline V gene sequence: CDR1 LGHNA, CDR2 YNFKEQ. V trimming: 4 bases; J trimming: 4 bases; junction bases outside the gene matches: 17. CDR3 sequence reads: CASSPRGIAGGQGGETQYF. The CDR3 region has the DNA TGTGCCAGCAGCCCCCGCGGGATAGCGGGGGGGCAGGGGGGAGAGACCCAGTACTTC.

This chain connects TRBV10-3 to TRBJ2-7, with 7 bases that match TRBD1. From germline, CDR1 is ENHRY and CDR2 SYGVKD. Trimming cost V 6 bases and J 0 bases; bases outside gene matches: 2. The CDR3 length is 13 residues. The CDR3 DNA reads as TGTGCCATCAGCGGGGACAGCTCCTACGAGCAGTACTTC. Residues: CAISGDSSYEQYF.

This chain links TRBV7-2 with TRBJ1-1, with a weak D call TRBD1 (6 bases). Germline V gives CDR1 SGHTA, CDR2 FQGNSA. The CDR3 is made up of 15 amino acids. Trimming took off 4 bases at V and 4 bases at J, with 16 bases between the two ends. CDR3 in DNA: TGTGCCAGCAGCTCTAGGACAGTTGGGGGCACTGAAGCTTTCTTT. It specifies CASSSRTVGGTEAFF.

The chain recombines TRBV11-3 with TRBJ2-7, with 14 nucleotides matching TRBD2. V dropped 2 bases and J dropped 4; count of bases not matched to a gene: 10. The CDR3 contains 18 residues. The V gene's germline CDR1 is SGHNT and CDR2 YENEEA. The CDR3 bases are TGTGCCAGCAGCTTACCCCTTGGACTAGCGGGAGGACCTTACGAGCAGTACTTC. This codes for CASSLPLGLAGGPYEQYF.

The chain's CDR3 is CASSLGSSGRFYEQYF. In DNA, the CDR3 is TGTGCCAGCAGCCTAGGCTCTAGCGGGAGGTTCTACGAGCAGTACTTC. The V call is TRBV7-9, the J call TRBJ2-7; 11 nucleotides line up with TRBD2. Germline V gene data show CDR1 as SEHNR and CDR2 as FQNEAQ (reference sequence). CDR3 length: 16 residues. J gave up 3 bases and V 5 bases, and 9 bases lay outside the gene matches. Looking up the rest from reference TRBV7-9 and TRBJ2-7 gives the full variable domain: DTGVSQNPRHKITKRGQNVTFRCDPISEHNRLYWYRQTLGQGPEFLTYFQNEAQLEKSRLLSDRFSAERPKGSFSTLEIQRTEQGDSAMYLCASSLGSSGRFYEQYFGPGTRLTVT.

This sequence joins TRBV6-1 and TRBJ1-1, with D possibly matching TRBD1 (6 bases). The CDR3 sequence is 15 residues long. V dropped 6 bases and J dropped 1 base, with 15 bases sitting between them. Germline CDR1 MNHNS, CDR2 SASEGT. The DNA of the CDR3 is TGTGCCAGCAGACGCAACAGGGAGACGAACACTGAAGCTTTCTTT. This translates into CASRRNRETNTEAFF.

This sequence joins TRBV7-8 and TRBJ2-3; 9 bases line up with TRBD1. Germline lookup yields CDR1 SGHVS and CDR2 FQNEAQ. This CDR3 spans 16 amino acids. The trim removed 6 bases at V and 6 bases at J, leaving 13 bases unmatched. This chain's CDR3 is CASSRTPGQGGDTQYF. CDR3 DNA sequence: TGTGCCAGCAGTCGCACCCCGGGACAGGGAGGGGATACGCAGTATTTT. The full variable domain, with the rest looked up from reference TRBV7-8 and TRBJ2-3, is GAGVSQSPRYKVAKRGQDVALRCDPISGHVSLFWYQQALGQGPEFLTYFQNEAQLDKSGLPSDRFFAERPEGSVSTLKIQRTQQEDSAVYLCASSRTPGQGGDTQYFGPGTRLTVL.

The chain links TRBV11-3 to TRBJ1-1, with D hard to call. Germline CDR1 is SGHNT and CDR2 is YENEEA. The CDR3 covers 15 residues. Between the trimmed V and J ends, which lost 5 bases and 1 base, there was a span of 14 bases. The CDR3 region is CASSPGGFGNTEAFF. The CDR3 DNA is TGTGCCAGCAGCCCCGGCGGATTCGGGAACACTGAAGCTTTCTTT.

The V call is TRBV5-1, the J call TRBJ1-4; possibly TRBD1 for D (5 bases). The CDR3 has 14 residues. Per the germline V gene, CDR1 is SGHRS and CDR2 is YFSETQ. V dropped 2 bases and J dropped 4 bases, with 9 bases sitting between them. The CDR3 region has the DNA TGCGCCAGCAGCTTCACAGGAGATAATGAAAAACTGTTTTTT. Residues: CASSFTGDNEKLFF.

The CDR3 is CASSTRTGAHYEQYF. For the CDR3, the DNA is TGTGCCAGCAGCACGAGGACAGGGGCCCACTACGAGCAGTACTTC. The rearrangement joins TRBV7-2 to TRBJ2-7; 9 bases line up with TRBD1. The ends lost 5 bases at V and 3 bases at J; junction bases unmatched: 8. The germline CDR1 and CDR2 sequences are SGHTA and FQGNSA. The CDR3 has 15 residues.

The chain uses TRBV5-5 and TRBJ1-1; 7 bases map to TRBD1. Germline V gives CDR1 SGHKS, CDR2 YYEKEE (reference sequence). With 4 bases clipped from V and 7 bases from J, the junction kept 7 bases outside the gene matches. The CDR3 consists of 13 residues. The CDR3: CASSRGTDLEAFF. In DNA, the CDR3 is TGTGCCAGCAGCCGTGGGACAGATCTTGAAGCTTTCTTT.

The rearrangement joins TRBV19 to TRBJ2-7, with TRBD1 identical over 7 bases. The V segment lost 3 bases and the J segment 7 bases; nucleotides outside the gene matches: 9. The CDR3 spans 14 residues. Germline-derived CDR1 and CDR2 are LNHDA and SQIVND (reference sequence). DNA of the CDR3: TGTGCCAGTAGTATCCGGGACAGCCCTGGGGAGCAGTACTTC. Translation: CASSIRDSPGEQYF.

V usage is TRBV30 and J usage is TRBJ2-2; D is ambiguous. The V gene's germline CDR1 is GTSNPN and CDR2 SVGIG (reference sequence). Trimming left V 2 bases short and J 6 bases short, with 4 bases between. This CDR3 contains 11 residues. DNA of the CDR3: TGTGCCTGGAGTCCCGCCGGGGAGCTGTTTTTT. Translated, it gives CAWSPAGELFF.

The chain employs TRBV7-2 and TRBJ2-7; D remains ambiguous. V was shortened by 1 base and J by 3 bases, with 10 bases between the two germline ends. This CDR3 is 14 amino acids long. Germline loops: CDR1 SGHTA, CDR2 FQGNSA. DNA of the CDR3: TGTGCCAGCAGCTTAGATCCAGGTTTCTACGAGCAGTACTTC. It yields the protein CASSLDPGFYEQYF.

V usage is TRBV23-1 and J usage is TRBJ2-1; tentatively, D is TRBD2 (5 bases). TRBV23-1 is sorted into the ORF group, with uncertain function. The CDR3 has 17 amino acids. V was cut by 3 bases and J by 3 bases, with 18 bases left in between. The CDR3 DNA sequence: TGCGCCAGCAGTCACCCTTGTGGGGAGCTGTTCTACAATGAGCAGTTCTTC. This translates into CASSHPCGELFYNEQFF.

The chain carries TRBV7-9 and TRBJ2-7, with a possible D match to TRBD2 (5 bases). The V and J ends lost 5 bases and 4 bases respectively, with 9 bases between them. The CDR3 is made up of 12 amino acids. CDR1 SEHNR and CDR2 FQNEAQ come from the germline V gene (reference sequence). The CDR3 bases are TGTGCCAGCAGCCGTCCGGGATACGAGCAGTACTTC. Amino acids: CASSRPGYEQYF.

The V call is TRBV6-1, the J call TRBJ1-1; D unresolved. The CDR3 contains 13 residues. From germline, CDR1 is MNHNS and CDR2 SASEGT. Trimming took off 6 bases at V and 2 bases at J, with 10 bases between the two ends. CDR3 sequence (DNA): TGTGCCAGCAGCCCCCGGTACAACACTGAAGCTTTCTTT. Residues: CASSPRYNTEAFF.

The chain employs TRBV7-9 and TRBJ1-4; 7 nucleotides agree with TRBD1. This CDR3 comprises 13 residues. The ends lost 5 bases at V and 8 bases at J; junction bases unmatched: 5. Germline V gene data show CDR1 as SEHNR and CDR2 as FQNEAQ (reference sequence). Here the CDR3 DNA reads TGTGCCAGCAGCCTGACAGGGTCCGAAAAACTGTTTTTT. Protein sequence: CASSLTGSEKLFF.

This clone was seen a single time. CDR3 DNA sequence: TGTGCCAGCTCACGAGTGAACAGGGGCGCCACCTACGAGCAGTACTTC. Translation gives CASSRVNRGATYEQYF. The rearrangement uses TRBV18 and TRBJ2-7, with 7 positions matching TRBD1. V dropped 4 bases and J dropped 2; count of bases not matched to a gene: 11. The CDR3 covers 16 residues. Germline CDR1 reads KGHSH; CDR2 reads LQKENI.

The rearrangement uses TRBV7-2 and TRBJ2-5, with 8 bases lining up with TRBD1. The CDR3 contains 14 residues. Germline-derived CDR1 and CDR2 are SGHTA and FQGNSA. The J segment lost 5 bases and the V segment lost 6 bases, leaving 8 bases of the junction unmatched. CDR3 region: CASSAGGAGETQYF. The CDR3 nucleotides read TGTGCCAGCAGTGCAGGGGGCGCGGGGGAGACCCAGTACTTC.

The chain recombines TRBV5-6 with TRBJ2-4, with unresolved D. CDR3 length: 13 amino acids. V was pared by 5 bases and J by 8 bases, with 14 bases between. Looked up from germline, CDR1 is SGHDT and CDR2 is YYEEEE. CDR3 sequence (DNA): TGTGCCAGCAGTGGTTATCTAGGAGACATTCAGTACTTC. Translation: CASSGYLGDIQYF. Filled out from reference TRBV5-6 and TRBJ2-4, the complete variable domain reads DAGVTQSPTHLIKTRGQQVTLRCSPKSGHDTVSWYQQALGQGPQFIFQYYEEEERQRGNFPDRFSGHQFPNYSSELNVNALLLGDSALYLCASSGYLGDIQYFGAGTRLSVL.

The J gene is TRBJ1-5, the V gene TRBV7-9, with 7 bases fitting TRBD1. Per the germline V gene, CDR1 is SEHNR and CDR2 is FQNEAQ (reference sequence). The CDR3 consists of 15 residues. V shed 5 bases, J shed 9 bases, and the junction held 13 bases outside the gene matches. The DNA of the CDR3 is TGTGCCAGCAGCACAGGAACAGGGGACCTGCGGCCCCAGCATTTT. As protein: CASSTGTGDLRPQHF.